These 17 T cell receptor beta chains were all obtained from the same sample, sequenced in a study of control samples from healthy donors and cancer patients. Method: immunoSEQ multiplex PCR; TCRdb's copy keeps in-frame clones and lacks some. This sample's table reports fewer than 200,000 clones. Source material: blood. The receptor set was obtained from a woman between 25 and 40 years old in good health.

The genes are TRBV4-1 and TRBJ1-6; 8 bases match TRBD1. There are 13 residues in the CDR3. Germline CDR1 reads MGHRA; CDR2 reads YSYEKL. V trimming: 6 bases; J trimming: 8 bases; junction bases outside the gene matches: 3. CDR3: CASRRTGYSPLHF. The CDR3, as DNA: TGCGCCAGCAGGCGGACAGGGTATTCACCCCTCCACTTT.

V is TRBV4-1 and J is TRBJ1-6; 9 bases are a match to TRBD1. The CDR3 loop spans 19 amino acids. Per the germline V gene, CDR1 is MGHRA and CDR2 is YSYEKL. With 1 base clipped from V and 10 bases from J, the junction kept 17 bases outside the gene matches. CDR3: CASSQVIRDRALLGSPLHF. The CDR3, as DNA: TGCGCCAGCAGCCAAGTTATTCGGGACAGGGCGCTCCTAGGGTCACCCCTCCACTTT.

The chain carries TRBV6-5 and TRBJ1-2; D perhaps matches TRBD1 (6 bases). The CDR3 totals 10 residues. CDR1 and CDR2 (germline): MNHEY, SVGAGI. Trimming took 10 bases from V and 10 from J, leaving 13 bases between them. CDR3 in amino acids: CATGQGTYTF. The DNA of the CDR3 is TGTGCCACCGGGCAGGGGACCTACACCTTC.

The J gene is TRBJ1-2, the V gene TRBV19, with D possibly TRBD1 on 6 matching bases. V gave up 7 bases and J gave up 4 bases, with 19 bases separating them. Germline loops: CDR1 LNHDA, CDR2 SQIVND (reference sequence). The CDR3 consists of 15 residues. For the CDR3, the DNA is TGTGCCAGTATTTCCGGGACAATAAGCGGCTATGGCTACACCTTC. Its protein product is CASISGTISGYGYTF.

The gene calls are TRBV7-2 and TRBJ2-3, with D perhaps TRBD2 (5 bases). The CDR3 runs to 16 residues. Trimming left V 4 bases short and J 1 base short, with 15 bases between. Germline CDR1 SGHTA, CDR2 FQGNSA. Here the CDR3 DNA reads TGTGCCAGCAGCTCCCGCCGAGGGATGGGCACAGATACGCAGTATTTT. Translated, it gives CASSSRRGMGTDTQYF. The variable domain in full, with the rest retrieved from reference TRBV7-2 and TRBJ2-3, is GAGVSQSPSNKVTEKGKDVELRCDPISGHTALYWYRQSLGQGLEFLIYFQGNSAPDKSGLPSDRFSAERTGGSVSTLTIQRTQQEDSAVYLCASSSRRGMGTDTQYFGPGTRLTVL.

This chain's CDR3 is CASSWRGVPDDCTF. The CDR3 nucleotides read TGTGCCAGCAGTTGGAGGGGAGTGCCCGACGATTGCACCTTC. This chain uses TRBV6-5 with TRBJ1-2, with D maybe TRBD1 (5 bases). This CDR3 region has 14 residues. With 4 bases removed from V and 13 bases from J, the gap between germline ends came to 22 bases. In germline, CDR1 is MNHEY, CDR2 SVGAGI.

This rearrangement joins TRBV23-1 to TRBJ2-5; D might be TRBD2 (6 bases). TRBV23-1 is known as an ORF, though its function is uncertain. The length of the CDR3 is 16 residues. Trimming took 1 base from V and 3 from J, leaving 15 bases between them. Here the CDR3 DNA reads TGCGCCAGCAGTCAATTAGGAGGGTGTGGTAAAGAGACCCAGTACTTC. This codes for CASSQLGGCGKETQYF.

The chain couples TRBV6-6 to TRBJ2-5, with D uncertain. CDR1 and CDR2 (germline): MNHNY, SVGAGI (reference sequence). The CDR3 runs 13 residues. Trimming pared 6 bases from V and 0 bases from J, leaving 8 bases between. This chain's CDR3 is CASRSLYQETQYF. CDR3 in DNA: TGTGCCAGCAGATCCTTGTACCAAGAGACCCAGTACTTC.

The chain couples TRBV5-1 to TRBJ1-2, with 7 bases fitting TRBD1. The germline V gene encodes CDR1 SGHRS and CDR2 YFSETQ. After removal of 4 bases from V and 4 bases from J, the junction contained 13 bases not matched to a gene. This CDR3 has 16 amino acids. CDR3 loop: CASSPGDRDAIYGYTF. In DNA, the CDR3 is TGCGCCAGCAGCCCGGGGGACAGAGATGCGATCTATGGCTACACCTTC.

This chain uses TRBV2 with TRBJ2-3; weak D call: TRBD2 (6 bases). The V end lost 4 bases, the J end lost 2 bases, and 16 bases lay between the germline ends. CDR1 and CDR2 from the germline V gene are SNHLY and FYNNEI. The CDR3 loop spans 16 amino acids. The CDR3 sequence: CASSVFSGETTDTQYF. The CDR3, as DNA: TGTGCCAGCAGTGTGTTCTCGGGGGAAACCACAGATACGCAGTATTTT.

The chain employs TRBV10-3 and TRBJ2-1; D remains ambiguous. The V end was cut by 1 base, the J end by 5 bases, with 6 bases between. Germline CDR1 ENHRY, CDR2 SYGVKD. The CDR3 has 13 residues. CDR3 sequence (DNA): TGTGCCATCAGTGAGTGGGATGACAATGAGCAGTTCTTC. Translation gives CAISEWDDNEQFF.

The V gene is TRBV9, the J gene TRBJ1-2, with 7 bases aligning to TRBD1. The CDR3 is 16 residues long. Germline V gene sequence: CDR1 SGDLS, CDR2 YYNGEE. With V trimmed by 0 bases and J by 2 bases, 7 bases remained unmatched. DNA of the CDR3: TGTGCCAGCAGCGTAGGGAGGTGGGGACAGAACTATGGCTACACCTTC. Its protein product is CASSVGRWGQNYGYTF.

The CDR3 protein is CASSLLGRLAGNPSSYNEQFF. The CDR3 DNA follows: TGTGCCAGCAGTTTATTAGGGCGCCTAGCGGGGAATCCGAGCTCCTACAATGAGCAGTTCTTC. The chain recombines TRBV28 with TRBJ2-1; 9 bases line up with TRBD2. V trimming: 1 base; J trimming: 0 bases; junction bases outside the gene matches: 16. Germline CDR1 and CDR2: MDHEN and SYDVKM. The length of the CDR3 is 21 residues. The variable domain in full, with the rest retrieved from reference TRBV28 and TRBJ2-1, is DVKVTQSSRYLVKRTGEKVFLECVQDMDHENMFWYRQDPGLGLRLIYFSYDVKMKEKGDIPEGYSVSREKKERFSLILESASTNQTSMYLCASSLLGRLAGNPSSYNEQFFGPGTRLTVL.

This chain connects TRBV27 to TRBJ1-1, with D unclear. Germline V lookup: CDR1 MNHEY, CDR2 SMNVEV (reference sequence). CDR3 length: 17 residues. Trimming took 6 bases from V and 0 from J, leaving 20 bases between them. This chain's CDR3 is CASSRTPPQLMNTEAFF. The CDR3 DNA is TGTGCCAGCAGCCGGACGCCCCCCCAGCTCATGAACACTGAAGCTTTCTTT.

V gene TRBV5-1 combines with J gene TRBJ2-7, with a possible D match to TRBD1 (5 bases). This CDR3 is 15 amino acids long. The V end lost 0 bases, the J end lost 2 bases, and 12 bases lay between the germline ends. In germline, CDR1 is SGHRS, CDR2 YFSETQ. Here the CDR3 reads CASSLVRQGAYEQYF. CDR3 coding DNA: TGCGCCAGCAGCTTGGTTCGGCAGGGTGCCTACGAGCAGTACTTC.

V is TRBV6-1 and J is TRBJ2-1, with 11 bases matching TRBD2. There are 16 residues in the CDR3. Trimming cost V 4 bases and J 2 bases; bases outside gene matches: 4. Germline V gene sequence: CDR1 MNHNS, CDR2 SASEGT. For the CDR3, the DNA is TGTGCCAGCAGTGTGGGTAGCGGGGGGGCCTACAATGAGCAGTTCTTC. Protein: CASSVGSGGAYNEQFF.

Worth noting for this clone: Other DNA sequences within the sample encode an identical CDR3. This rearrangement joins TRBV9 to TRBJ1-1; D is possibly TRBD1 (5 bases). The CDR3 covers 13 residues. Per germline, CDR1 SGDLS and CDR2 YYNGEE. Trimming pared 3 bases from V and 2 bases from J, leaving 8 bases between. The CDR3 DNA sequence: TGTGCCAGCAGCGCCCAGGGTAACACTGAAGCTTTCTTT. This codes for CASSAQGNTEAFF.